This T cell receptor (beta chain) was sequenced in a study of blood T cell repertoires in COVID-19 (dated by TCRdb to 2020 to 2022). Describing the broader study: Samples from collaborators originated in the United States, Italy and Spain and spanned both the acute and convalescent phases of COVID-19. Samples came from the ongoing ImmuneRACE study (first 160 participants) plus 1,254 subjects from 6 global collaborators. HLA class I and class II types, where available, came from metadata supplied by the sample provider rather than from assay-based typing. Sample metadata almost always included a de-identified subject ID, COVID-19 status, age in years and sex. The prospective study material was composed of cDNA or gDNA derived from T cells, B-cell-depleted T cells, or PBMCs. The repertoires were released in a freely available public database meant as a resource for research on the immune response to SARS-CoV-2. Deeply sampled blood TCRbeta repertoires from subjects exposed to, actively infected with, or recovered from COVID-19 were included in the dataset. The investigation overall reported the following: The quantity of clinical and demographic metadata differed by source and by participant and was supplied without curation.

TCRbeta CDR3 regions were amplified from genomic DNA by means of the immunoSEQ Assay, a bias-controlled multiplex PCR. In the paper's pipeline: The number of nucleated cells in each sample was estimated by amplification of reference gene primers within the assay. To quantify the absolute abundance of each unique TCRbeta CDR3 rearrangement, sequence reads were collapsed and filtered. For each sample, productive Simpson clonality was calculated as the square root of Simpson's diversity index across productive rearrangements. What TCRdb holds here is the immuneACCESS table cut down to in-frame rearrangements. Part of the clones is not present; checked against another copy, under half of the missing clones reflect an unresolved V gene, and the others are unexplained. The V and J calls and clone size are taken from that table; D and trimming were inferred from the DNA. The sample data list about 140,000 clones, and around four fifths of these were observed just once. The biggest ten clones account for around 5.5% of the sample.

The germline V and J ends show losses of 4 bases and 6 bases respectively, and no gene match explains 4 bases of the junction. From the cysteine through the valine, the CDR3 covers 13 amino acids. Only the CDR3 DNA is retained, 39 bases long and in frame from the first base. The germline V gene encodes CDR1 SGHRS and CDR2 YFSETQ. In regard to this clone: There is no known antigen for this receptor. Per-base qualities were not stored, and no clone one base away is much larger.

In the prospective study, participants were roughly 18 to 95 years old, resided in about 25 geographic areas of the United States, and were enrolled through a virtual design. To assign participants to cohorts, the prospective study relied on clinical history that participants themselves reported in a screening survey and a study questionnaire. Recovered participants in ImmuneRACE Cohort 3 were defined as having two consecutive negative NP/OP PCR tests, clearance from a healthcare professional, or resolution of symptoms. In the prospective study, whole blood, serum and a nasopharyngeal or oropharyngeal swab were collected from each participant by mobile phlebotomists. Participants in the prospective study had the option to provide additional blood draws and questionnaires over a roughly 2-month period. Before DNA extraction, prospective study blood samples were shipped either frozen or at room temperature.

Here the chain combines TRBV5-1 and TRBJ2-7; the central 10 bases match TRBD1. Sequencing was done on a sample of PBMCs or T cells enriched from blood (not recorded which). This receptor was obtained from a woman between 50 and 59 years old who had recovered from COVID-19. The CDR3 protein sequence reads: CASSRGQGGEQYV. The sequenced DNA is TGCGCCAGCAGCCGAGGACAGGGGGGCGAGCAGTACGTC.